This T cell receptor (beta chain) was recorded in a study of OX40 agonist ivuxolimab in advanced cancers. Clones were read by immunoSEQ multiplex PCR, and TCRdb kept only the in-frame ones, dropping some. The sample lists 20,000 to 25,000 clones, 78% seen once, with around 17% in the top ten. V gave up 5 bases and J gave up 5 bases, with 7 bases separating them. Germline CDR1 SEHNR, CDR2 FQNEAQ (reference sequence). The CDR3 length is 12 residues. This clone was detected a few times. Sequencing was performed on CD4+ or CD8+ T cells sorted from blood, taken in a trial of the OX40 agonist ivuxolimab. The origin of this receptor is an adult with an advanced solid tumor such as melanoma, head and neck, liver or kidney cancer. V and J are TRBV7-9 and TRBJ1-5; D unclear. As DNA, the CDR3 is TGTGCCAGCAGCCCCTGGGATCAGCCCCAGCATTTT. This sequence encodes CASSPWDQPQHF.